The clone carrying this T cell receptor beta chain was recorded at least ten times. What it recognizes is unknown. The record originates from a study of T cells in Graves' hyperthyroidism and ophthalmopathy. Study-wide results and caveats: Expanded thyroid clonotypes (above 0.001) were mostly also found in blood.

This CDR3 has 14 residues. Trimming pared 6 bases from V and 0 bases from J, leaving 9 bases between. Germline V gene data show CDR1 as SNHLY and CDR2 as FYNNEI. RNA transcripts provided the source from which TCR beta CDR3 regions were amplified. Carried out on the TCR CDR3, a first-round RT-PCR used the HTBI primer set. TCRdb used MiXCR to reprocess the multiplex PCR reads, holding one entry per CDR3 protein. The table includes roughly 750,000 distinct CDR3 sequences, about a sixth detected once. Sequencing was performed on blood. The chain recombines TRBV2 with TRBJ1-5; D is possibly TRBD1 (6 bases). This receptor was obtained from a man younger than 35 with Graves' hyperthyroidism. CDR3 nucleotides: TGTGCCAGCAGAGCAGGGGATAGCAATCAGCCCCAGCATTTT. Amino acid sequence: CASRAGDSNQPQHF.